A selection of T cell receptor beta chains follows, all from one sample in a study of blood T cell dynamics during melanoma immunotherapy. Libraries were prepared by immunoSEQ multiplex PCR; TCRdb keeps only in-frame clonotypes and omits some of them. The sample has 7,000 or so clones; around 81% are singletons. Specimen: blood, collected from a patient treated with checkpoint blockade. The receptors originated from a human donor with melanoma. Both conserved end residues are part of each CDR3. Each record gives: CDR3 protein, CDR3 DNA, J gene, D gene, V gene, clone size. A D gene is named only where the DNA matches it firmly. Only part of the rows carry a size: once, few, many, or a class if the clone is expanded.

cdr3_aa: CASSLEGSLKDTQYF
cdr3_nt: TGTGCCAGCAGCTTAGAAGGGTCCCTTAAGGATACGCAGTATTTT
j_call: TRBJ2-3
d_call: -
v_call: TRBV7-9
clone_size: -

cdr3_aa: CASSEVGVGETQYF
cdr3_nt: TGTGCCAGCAGTGAAGTGGGGGTTGGGGAGACCCAGTACTTC
j_call: TRBJ2-5
d_call: -
v_call: TRBV2
clone_size: -

cdr3_aa: CASKRGGTGELFF
cdr3_nt: TGTGCCAGCAAGAGGGGTGGTACCGGGGAGCTGTTTTTT
j_call: TRBJ2-2
d_call: -
v_call: TRBV4-2
clone_size: few

cdr3_aa: CASSYRGLLNEKLFF
cdr3_nt: TGTGCCAGCAGTTACAGGGGTCTCCTTAATGAAAAACTGTTTTTT
j_call: TRBJ1-4
d_call: -
v_call: TRBV6-5
clone_size: -

cdr3_aa: CASSQREGQRSPLHF
cdr3_nt: TGTGCCAGCAGCCAGAGGGAGGGGCAGCGTTCACCCCTCCACTTT
j_call: TRBJ1-6
d_call: -
v_call: TRBV7-9
clone_size: few

cdr3_aa: CASSNRGAEAFF
cdr3_nt: TGTGCCAGTAGTAATAGGGGGGCTGAAGCTTTCTTT
j_call: TRBJ1-1
d_call: -
v_call: TRBV19
clone_size: once

cdr3_aa: CASSSIGGGKEQFF
cdr3_nt: TGTGCCAGCAGCTCAATAGGGGGAGGGAAGGAGCAGTTCTTC
j_call: TRBJ2-1
d_call: -
v_call: TRBV11-2
clone_size: -

cdr3_aa: CASRSTGGSYGYTF
cdr3_nt: TGTGCCAGCAGATCGACAGGGGGTAGCTATGGCTACACCTTC
j_call: TRBJ1-2
d_call: TRBD1
v_call: TRBV28
clone_size: -

cdr3_aa: CASTSGGREETQYF
cdr3_nt: TGTGCCAGCACCAGCGGGGGCCGGGAAGAGACCCAGTACTTC
j_call: TRBJ2-5
d_call: TRBD2
v_call: TRBV2
clone_size: -

cdr3_aa: CASSQGGRETQYF
cdr3_nt: TGTGCCAGCAGCCAGGGGGGGCGGGAGACCCAGTACTTC
j_call: TRBJ2-5
d_call: -
v_call: TRBV7-6
clone_size: -

cdr3_aa: CASSPPPGQNLYGYTF
cdr3_nt: TGTGCCAGCAGCCCGCCCCCAGGACAGAACCTCTATGGCTACACCTTC
j_call: TRBJ1-2
d_call: -
v_call: TRBV7-9
clone_size: -

cdr3_aa: CASSQPGAVDTQYF
cdr3_nt: TGTGCCAGCAGCCAGCCGGGCGCGGTAGATACGCAGTATTTT
j_call: TRBJ2-3
d_call: -
v_call: TRBV2
clone_size: -

cdr3_aa: CASSLAGEVGEQYF
cdr3_nt: TGTGCCAGCAGCTTGGCAGGGGAGGTGGGCGAGCAGTACTTC
j_call: TRBJ2-7
d_call: -
v_call: TRBV7-9
clone_size: -

cdr3_aa: CASSLGGGMGATQYF
cdr3_nt: TGTGCCAGCAGCTTGGGGGGAGGGATGGGTGCTACGCAGTATTTT
j_call: TRBJ2-3
d_call: TRBD2
v_call: TRBV7-9
clone_size: few

cdr3_aa: CASSFQLSGINEKLFF
cdr3_nt: TGTGCCAGCAGCTTCCAACTTTCAGGGATTAATGAAAAACTGTTTTTT
j_call: TRBJ1-4
d_call: -
v_call: TRBV7-2
clone_size: -

cdr3_aa: CASSSAGGNQPQHF
cdr3_nt: TGTGCCAGCAGTTCCGCCGGGGGCAATCAGCCCCAGCATTTT
j_call: TRBJ1-5
d_call: -
v_call: TRBV6-5
clone_size: -

cdr3_aa: CASSLRGFTEAFF
cdr3_nt: TGTGCCAGCAGCTTAAGAGGTTTCACTGAAGCTTTCTTT
j_call: TRBJ1-1
d_call: -
v_call: TRBV13
clone_size: -

cdr3_aa: CASSQDPQNSNQPQHF
cdr3_nt: TGTGCCAGCAGCCAAGATCCCCAGAATAGCAATCAGCCCCAGCATTTT
j_call: TRBJ1-5
d_call: -
v_call: TRBV4-2
clone_size: -

cdr3_aa: CANSLLRLNYNEQFF
cdr3_nt: TGTGCCAACAGCTTGCTCCGACTGAACTACAATGAGCAGTTCTTC
j_call: TRBJ2-1
d_call: -
v_call: TRBV5-6
clone_size: -

cdr3_aa: CASSQTFGTDGNTIYF
cdr3_nt: TGTGCCAGCTCACAAACCTTTGGGACAGATGGAAACACCATATATTTT
j_call: TRBJ1-3
d_call: TRBD1
v_call: TRBV18
clone_size: -

cdr3_aa: CASSLVSNEQFF
cdr3_nt: TGTGCCAGCAGCTTGGTTAGCAATGAGCAGTTCTTC
j_call: TRBJ2-1
d_call: -
v_call: TRBV5-6
clone_size: -

cdr3_aa: CASSSSYGRVETQYF
cdr3_nt: TGTGCCAGCAGCTCCTCCTACGGGAGGGTAGAGACCCAGTACTTC
j_call: TRBJ2-5
d_call: TRBD2
v_call: TRBV11-2
clone_size: -

cdr3_aa: CASSLGGTSGSSSYEQYF
cdr3_nt: TGTGCCAGCAGCTTAGGGGGGACTAGCGGGAGTAGCTCCTACGAGCAGTACTTC
j_call: TRBJ2-7
d_call: TRBD2
v_call: TRBV7-6
clone_size: few

cdr3_aa: CASSLGYLEQYF
cdr3_nt: TGTGCCAGCAGCTTAGGGTACCTCGAGCAGTACTTC
j_call: TRBJ2-7
d_call: -
v_call: TRBV7-8
clone_size: -

cdr3_aa: CASSSGTSGPYEQYF
cdr3_nt: TGTGCCAGCAGCTCGGGGACTAGCGGCCCCTACGAGCAGTACTTC
j_call: TRBJ2-7
d_call: TRBD2
v_call: TRBV7-9
clone_size: few

cdr3_aa: CASSAGRGRDSNQPQHF
cdr3_nt: TGTGCCAGCAGCGCCGGACGAGGGAGAGATAGCAATCAGCCCCAGCATTTT
j_call: TRBJ1-5
d_call: -
v_call: TRBV7-2
clone_size: once

cdr3_aa: CASSIPGATGANVLTF
cdr3_nt: TGTGCCAGTAGTATCCCCGGGGCCACTGGGGCCAACGTCCTGACTTTC
j_call: TRBJ2-6
d_call: -
v_call: TRBV19
clone_size: -

cdr3_aa: CATGGTGGETYEQYF
cdr3_nt: TGTGCCACAGGGGGGACAGGGGGCGAAACGTACGAGCAGTACTTC
j_call: TRBJ2-7
d_call: TRBD1
v_call: TRBV10-3
clone_size: few

cdr3_aa: CSVVWMGPEGKLFF
cdr3_nt: TGCAGCGTTGTGTGGATGGGGCCCGAGGGAAAACTGTTTTTT
j_call: TRBJ1-4
d_call: -
v_call: TRBV29-1
clone_size: -

cdr3_aa: CASSLGTSGRGEQFF
cdr3_nt: TGTGCCAGCAGCTTAGGAACTAGCGGGAGAGGTGAGCAGTTCTTC
j_call: TRBJ2-1
d_call: TRBD2
v_call: TRBV7-9
clone_size: -

cdr3_aa: CASSRRGYEQYF
cdr3_nt: TGTGCCAGCAGCCGACGTGGGTACGAGCAGTACTTC
j_call: TRBJ2-7
d_call: -
v_call: TRBV13
clone_size: -

cdr3_aa: CASSSRLAPRGNIQYF
cdr3_nt: TGTGCCAGCAGCTCCAGACTAGCCCCTCGGGGAAACATTCAGTACTTC
j_call: TRBJ2-4
d_call: TRBD2
v_call: TRBV5-4
clone_size: -

cdr3_aa: CASSYVGADGYTF
cdr3_nt: TGTGCCAGCAGTTATGTGGGGGCTGATGGCTACACCTTC
j_call: TRBJ1-2
d_call: -
v_call: TRBV6-6
clone_size: -

cdr3_aa: CASRITTGTTGELFF
cdr3_nt: TGTGCCAGCAGAATTACGACAGGGACCACCGGGGAGCTGTTTTTT
j_call: TRBJ2-2
d_call: TRBD1
v_call: TRBV2
clone_size: -

cdr3_aa: CATRRRAGRDQPQHF
cdr3_nt: TGTGCCACCCGTCGAAGGGCAGGGAGGGATCAGCCCCAGCATTTT
j_call: TRBJ1-5
d_call: -
v_call: TRBV2
clone_size: -

cdr3_aa: CAISLEGAGANVLTF
cdr3_nt: TGTGCCATCTCGCTCGAGGGCGCTGGGGCCAACGTCCTGACTTTC
j_call: TRBJ2-6
d_call: -
v_call: TRBV10-3
clone_size: -

cdr3_aa: CASTQGYEQYF
cdr3_nt: TGCGCCAGTACACAGGGCTACGAGCAGTACTTC
j_call: TRBJ2-7
d_call: -
v_call: TRBV5-1
clone_size: -

cdr3_aa: CASSESGENTGELFF
cdr3_nt: TGTGCCAGCAGCGAAAGTGGGGAGAACACCGGGGAGCTGTTTTTT
j_call: TRBJ2-2
d_call: -
v_call: TRBV6-5
clone_size: few

cdr3_aa: CASSPTPSYEQYF
cdr3_nt: TGTGCCAGCAGCCCTACCCCATCCTACGAGCAGTACTTC
j_call: TRBJ2-7
d_call: -
v_call: TRBV5-4
clone_size: -

cdr3_aa: CASSATSGNTDTQYF
cdr3_nt: TGTGCCAGCAGCGCGACTAGCGGGAACACAGATACGCAGTATTTT
j_call: TRBJ2-3
d_call: TRBD2
v_call: TRBV11-2
clone_size: -

cdr3_aa: CASSLDTVDGYTF
cdr3_nt: TGTGCCAGCAGCTTGGACACAGTCGATGGCTACACCTTC
j_call: TRBJ1-2
d_call: -
v_call: TRBV5-6
clone_size: -

cdr3_aa: CASQSRSFPSYEQYF
cdr3_nt: TGTGCCAGTCAGTCCAGATCCTTCCCTTCCTACGAGCAGTACTTC
j_call: TRBJ2-7
d_call: -
v_call: TRBV19
clone_size: -

cdr3_aa: CASSYRRNYGYTF
cdr3_nt: TGTGCCAGCAGCTATCGACGGAACTATGGCTACACCTTC
j_call: TRBJ1-2
d_call: -
v_call: TRBV7-3
clone_size: few

cdr3_aa: CASSLGGQLIYEQYF
cdr3_nt: TGTGCCAGCAGCTTGGGTGGACAGCTTATCTACGAGCAGTACTTC
j_call: TRBJ2-7
d_call: -
v_call: TRBV7-9
clone_size: -

cdr3_aa: CASSHTSYNEQFF
cdr3_nt: TGTGCCAGCAGCCATACAAGCTACAATGAGCAGTTCTTC
j_call: TRBJ2-1
d_call: -
v_call: TRBV4-2
clone_size: -

cdr3_aa: CASSFPGTGYEQYF
cdr3_nt: TGTGCCAGCAGCTTTCCCGGGACTGGCTACGAGCAGTACTTC
j_call: TRBJ2-7
d_call: -
v_call: TRBV7-2
clone_size: -

cdr3_aa: CASRVKGYSNQPQHF
cdr3_nt: TGTGCCAGTAGGGTTAAGGGTTATAGCAATCAGCCCCAGCATTTT
j_call: TRBJ1-5
d_call: -
v_call: TRBV19
clone_size: -